This T cell receptor beta chain was sequenced in a study of post-analysis software for immune sequencing data. Study-wide background: Relapsing-remitting, secondary progressive and progressive-relapsing multiple sclerosis courses were included. General study findings and limits: Diversity measured as normalized Chao1 was significantly lower in multiple sclerosis patients than in controls. Samples from one preparation batch, clustered by F measure, grouped strongly together. Roughly 5 TRBV segments occurring more often in patients than controls included TRBV5-6, TRBV5-1 and TRBV20-1.

V shed 9 bases, J shed 10 bases, and the junction held 6 bases outside the gene matches. Germline-derived CDR1 and CDR2 are MDHEN and SYDVKM. This CDR3 region has 12 residues. This clonotype was found a few times. As yet, its antigen is unknown. Incorporated into the TCR beta cDNA libraries were unique molecular identifiers, which served to reduce PCR and sequencing biases. Once roughly 0.9 to 11 million T cells were used, hundreds of thousands of cDNA molecules resulted. MiXCR was run by TCRdb on the PCR reads, yielding one entry per CDR3 protein. The table has some 190,000 distinct CDR3 sequences, 25% to 35% seen once.

The sample taken for sequencing was blood. The TCR was taken from a girl aged 2-17 years with multiple sclerosis. V and J are TRBV28 and TRBJ1-1; 12 positions match TRBD1. Written as DNA, the CDR3 is TGTGCCAGTAGGGACAGGGGGCTAGGAGCTTTCTTT. Its translation is CASRDRGLGAFF.